This T cell receptor beta chain is from a study of T cell changes during pregnancy in multiple sclerosis. Sequencing was performed with immunoSEQ multiplex PCR; in TCRdb, only in-frame clones are kept and a portion is missing. The sample includes tens of thousands of clones, over 90% seen only once; the top ten take 0.7% to 1%. Germline V lookup: CDR1 SGHRS, CDR2 YFSETQ. The V and J ends lost 0 bases and 9 bases, in that order; junction bases with no gene match: 12. The CDR3 consists of 18 residues. This chain uses TRBV5-1 with TRBJ2-1, with TRBD2 identical over 13 bases. The receptor comes from a female donor with multiple sclerosis, enrolled in a pregnancy study. The sample in question was peripheral blood, obtained in the third trimester of pregnancy. Written as DNA, the CDR3 is TGCGCCAGCAGCTTGGTGGGGACTAGCGGGATTAGCGTCGGTGAGCAGTTCTTC. This encodes CASSLVGTSGISVGEQFF.